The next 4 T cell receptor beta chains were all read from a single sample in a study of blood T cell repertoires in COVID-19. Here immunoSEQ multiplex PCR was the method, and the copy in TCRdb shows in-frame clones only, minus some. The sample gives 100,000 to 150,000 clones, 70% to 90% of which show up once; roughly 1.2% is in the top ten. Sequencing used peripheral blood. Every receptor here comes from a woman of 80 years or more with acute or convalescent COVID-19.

CDR3 in amino acids: CASSQDQGTGVYNSPLHF. The CDR3 DNA reads TGTGCCAGCAGCCAAGATCAAGGGACAGGGGTTTATAATTCACCCCTCCACTTT. This chain connects TRBV3-1 (or the pseudogene TRBV3-2) to TRBJ1-6, with 10 bases that match TRBD1. Germline CDR1 and CDR2: LGHDT and YNNKEL (reference sequence). The CDR3 consists of 18 residues. V shed 0 bases and J 4 bases; nucleotides not matched to a gene: 6.

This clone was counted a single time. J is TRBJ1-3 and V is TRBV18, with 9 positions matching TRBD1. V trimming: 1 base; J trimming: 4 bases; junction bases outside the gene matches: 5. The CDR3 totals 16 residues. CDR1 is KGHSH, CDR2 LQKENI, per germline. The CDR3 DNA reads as TGTGCCAGCTCACCACGTGGACAGGGGTTAGGAAACACCATATATTTT. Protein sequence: CASSPRGQGLGNTIYF.

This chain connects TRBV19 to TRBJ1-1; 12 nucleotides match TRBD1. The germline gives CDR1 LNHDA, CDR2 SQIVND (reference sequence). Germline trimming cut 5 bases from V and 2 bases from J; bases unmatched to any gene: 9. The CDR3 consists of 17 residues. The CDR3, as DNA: TGTGCCAGTAGTCCCTGGGACAGGGGGCGGTTAAACACTGAAGCTTTCTTT. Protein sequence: CASSPWDRGRLNTEAFF.

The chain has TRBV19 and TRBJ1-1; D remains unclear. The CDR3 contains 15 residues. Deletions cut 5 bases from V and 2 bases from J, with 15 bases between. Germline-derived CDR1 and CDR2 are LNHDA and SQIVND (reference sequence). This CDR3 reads CASSDDGRENTEAFF. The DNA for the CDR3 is TGTGCCAGTAGTGACGATGGGCGGGAAAACACTGAAGCTTTCTTT.